The next 8 T cell receptor beta chains were all read from a single sample in a study of identifying expanded T cells in peripheral blood (dated by TCRdb to between 2018 and 2021). Library preparation used the immunoSEQ multiplex PCR assay. The clones in this table, taken by TCRdb from immuneACCESS, are in-frame only. Not every clone is retained; where verified, under half of the shortfall comes from an unresolved V gene, and the cause of the rest is unknown. In all, the sample holds about 81,000 clones, and 80% to 85% of those were seen once. Of the sample, around 20% is held by the ten largest clones. Sequenced material: blood. The receptor source for this set is a person aged 18-69 years in good health.

The CDR3 sequence: CASSQLLNTEAFF. The DNA of the CDR3 is TGTGCCAGTAGTCAACTTTTGAACACTGAAGCTTTCTTT. V usage is TRBV19 and J usage is TRBJ1-1; D ambiguous. The CDR3 totals 13 residues. V was pared by 5 bases and J by 0 bases, with 7 bases between. From germline, CDR1 is LNHDA and CDR2 SQIVND (reference sequence).

The chain combines TRBV10-1 with TRBJ2-5, with 12 bases fitting TRBD2. V lost 0 bases and J lost 5; bases outside the gene matches: 13. The CDR3 covers 19 residues. Looked up from germline, CDR1 is WNHNN and CDR2 is SYGVQD (reference sequence). In DNA, the CDR3 is TGCGCCAGCAGTGAGTCACGGGACTCCCGGACTAGCGGGAAGGAGACCCAGTACTTC. As protein: CASSESRDSRTSGKETQYF.

The chain is built from TRBV7-3 and TRBJ2-2; D remains ambiguous. Deletions cut 0 bases from V and 4 bases from J, with 6 bases between. Per the germline V gene, CDR1 is SGHTA and CDR2 is FQGTGA. The CDR3 extends over 14 amino acids. CDR3 coding DNA: TGTGCCAGCAGCTTAACGGGCAGCACCGGGGAGCTGTTTTTT. This codes for CASSLTGSTGELFF.

The chain carries TRBV9 and TRBJ2-2, with 8 bases identical to TRBD2. Germline lookup yields CDR1 SGDLS and CDR2 YYNGEE. J gave up 4 bases and V 3 bases, and 5 bases lay outside the gene matches. CDR3 length: 15 amino acids. The CDR3 is CASSDKSGGTGELFF. For the CDR3, the DNA is TGTGCCAGCAGCGACAAAAGCGGGGGCACCGGGGAGCTGTTTTTT.

This clone has more than one count but fewer than ten. The chain has TRBV4-1 and TRBJ2-2, with 8 bases fitting TRBD1. Trimming at V came to 4 bases and at J to 0 bases, leaving 4 bases not matched to a gene. This CDR3 is 16 amino acids long. CDR1 is MGHRA, CDR2 YSYEKL, per germline. The CDR3 sequence: CASSPNRGANTGELFF. The CDR3, as DNA: TGCGCCAGCAGCCCTAACAGGGGGGCGAACACCGGGGAGCTGTTTTTT.

This chain connects TRBV4-3 to TRBJ2-5, with TRBD1 identical over 7 bases. J was trimmed by 4 bases and V by 1 base; bases with no gene match: 0. Germline V CDR1 and CDR2: LGHNA, YSLEER. The CDR3 is 13 amino acids. For the CDR3, the DNA is TGCGCCAGCAGCCAAGGGACAGGAGAGACCCAGTACTTC. Amino acids: CASSQGTGETQYF.

The chain employs TRBV30 and TRBJ2-3; D may be TRBD2 (5 bases). CDR3 size: 15 residues. The germline CDR1 and CDR2 sequences are GTSNPN and SVGIG (reference sequence). V lost 0 bases and J lost 1, with 11 bases in between. The DNA for the CDR3 is TGTGCCTGGAGTGTACTAGGGTCTCGCACAGATACGCAGTATTTT. Amino acids: CAWSVLGSRTDTQYF. Full variable domain (outside the CDR3, taken from reference TRBV30 and TRBJ2-3): SQTIHQWPATLVQPVGSPLSLECTVEGTSNPNLYWYRQAAGRGLQLLFYSVGIGQISSEVPQNLSASRPQDRQFILSSKKLLLSDSGFYLCAWSVLGSRTDTQYFGPGTRLTVL.

This rearrangement joins TRBV2 to TRBJ2-3; TRBD2 agrees at 7 bases. Trimming at V came to 7 bases and at J to 2 bases, leaving 15 bases not matched to a gene. The V gene's germline CDR1 is SNHLY and CDR2 FYNNEI. The CDR3 sequence is 17 residues long. The CDR3 region has the DNA TGTGCCAGCACAGCGGGATTCACCTATGGGGACACAGATACGCAGTATTTT. It codes for CASTAGFTYGDTDTQYF.